This paragraph reports one TCR beta chain. The assay was immunoSEQ multiplex PCR, and TCRdb's table has in-frame clones only and misses some. Among 100,000 to 150,000 clones listed, 80% to 95% were seen once. The record originates from a study of T cell changes during pregnancy in multiple sclerosis. The receptor was isolated from a female donor with multiple sclerosis, enrolled in a pregnancy study. Here the sequenced sample was peripheral blood, taken before pregnancy.

CDR3 nucleotides: TGTGCCAGCAGCGTAACAAGAACTAGCTCCTACGAGCAGTACTTC. The encoded protein is CASSVTRTSSYEQYF. The rearrangement links TRBV6-1 to TRBJ2-7, with D tentatively TRBD2 (5 bases). V lost 6 bases to trimming and J lost 0 bases, with 15 bases between them. CDR1 MNHNS and CDR2 SASEGT come from the germline V gene. This CDR3 region has 15 residues.